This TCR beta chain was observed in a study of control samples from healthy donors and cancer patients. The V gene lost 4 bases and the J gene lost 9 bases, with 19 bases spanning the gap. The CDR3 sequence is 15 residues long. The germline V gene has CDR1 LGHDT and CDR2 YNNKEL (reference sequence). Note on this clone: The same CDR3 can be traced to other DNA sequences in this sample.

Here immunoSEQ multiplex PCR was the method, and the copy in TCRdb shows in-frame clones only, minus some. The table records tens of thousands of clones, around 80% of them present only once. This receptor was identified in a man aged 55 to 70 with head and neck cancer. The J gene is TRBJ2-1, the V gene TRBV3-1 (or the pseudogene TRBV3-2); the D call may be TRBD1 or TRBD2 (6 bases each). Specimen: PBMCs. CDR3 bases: TGTGCCAGCAGCCCGGGACTGGCGGAGGGGGGTGAGCAGTTCTTC. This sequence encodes CASSPGLAEGGEQFF.